This T cell receptor beta chain comes out of a study of blood T cell repertoires in COVID-19. Study background: Spain, Italy and the United States supplied samples that represented acute and convalescent COVID-19.

The data were produced by immunoSEQ multiplex PCR, yet TCRdb's version contains in-frame clones alone and is incomplete. Counted here are fewer than 300,000 clones, about 87% occurring once; the ten biggest clones make up 4%. The sequenced sample was peripheral blood. The receptor was isolated from a man between 60 and 75 years old who had recovered from COVID-19.

The CDR3 sequence is CASRANPGGFDNPFF. The DNA for the CDR3 is TGTGCCAGCAGGGCAAACCCCGGGGGATTCGATAATCCGTTCTTC. The V and J genes are TRBV7-2 and TRBJ2-1, with a tentative D call TRBD2 (6 bases). Germline V CDR1 and CDR2: SGHTA, FQGNSA. V was pared by 6 bases and J by 15 bases, with 27 bases between. The CDR3 covers 15 residues.